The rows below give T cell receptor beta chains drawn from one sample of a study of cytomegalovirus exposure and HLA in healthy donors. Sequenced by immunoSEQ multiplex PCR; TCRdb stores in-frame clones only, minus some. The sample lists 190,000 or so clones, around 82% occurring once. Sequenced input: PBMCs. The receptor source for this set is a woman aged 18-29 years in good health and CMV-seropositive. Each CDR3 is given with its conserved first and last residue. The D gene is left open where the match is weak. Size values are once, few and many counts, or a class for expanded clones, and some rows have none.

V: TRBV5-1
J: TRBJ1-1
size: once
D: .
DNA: TGCGCCAGCAGTAGAAACCCGCCCGGGGCCGGGGGGGACACTGAAGCTTTCTTT
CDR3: CASSRNPPGAGGDTEAFF

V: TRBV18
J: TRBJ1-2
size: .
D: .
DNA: TGTGCCAGCTCACCTATTACGGGTTTGGATGGCTACACCTTC
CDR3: CASSPITGLDGYTF

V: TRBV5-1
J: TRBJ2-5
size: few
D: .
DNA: TGCGCCAGCAGCTTGTTCCGAGAGACCCAGTACTTC
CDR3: CASSLFRETQYF

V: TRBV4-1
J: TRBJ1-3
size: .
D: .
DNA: TGCGCCAGCAGCCAAGCCGGGTCCTATGTCGGAAACACCATATATTTT
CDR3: CASSQAGSYVGNTIYF

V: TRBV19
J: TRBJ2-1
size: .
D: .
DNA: TGTGCCAGTAGTATAGATTGGAGCTCCTACAATGAGCAGTTCTTC
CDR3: CASSIDWSSYNEQFF

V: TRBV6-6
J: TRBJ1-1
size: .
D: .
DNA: TGTGCCAGCAGCACTGGGACAACTGAAGCTTTCTTT
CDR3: CASSTGTTEAFF

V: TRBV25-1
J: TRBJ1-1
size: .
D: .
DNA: TGTGCCAGCAGTGAATTGGGGGGTAACACTGAAGCTTTCTTT
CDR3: CASSELGGNTEAFF

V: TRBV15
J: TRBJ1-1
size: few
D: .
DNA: TGTGCCACCAGCAGTGAGGTGGGCACTGAAGCTTTCTTT
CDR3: CATSSEVGTEAFF

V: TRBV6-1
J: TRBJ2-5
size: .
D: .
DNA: TGTGCCAGCAGTGAGAGGATTGAGGTTGTGACCCAGTACTTC
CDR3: CASSERIEVVTQYF

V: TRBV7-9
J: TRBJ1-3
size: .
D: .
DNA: TGTGCCAGCAGCGCCAGAGGGGGACGAGTTGGAGGAAACACCATATATTTT
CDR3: CASSARGGRVGGNTIYF

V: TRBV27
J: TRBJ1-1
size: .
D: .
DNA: TGTGCCAGCGGTCCCGGGTACACTGAAGCTTTCTTT
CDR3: CASGPGYTEAFF

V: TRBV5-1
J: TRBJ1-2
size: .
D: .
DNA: TGCGCCAGCAGCTTGGCGGGGGGCACGAGATCCTATGGCTACACCTTC
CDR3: CASSLAGGTRSYGYTF

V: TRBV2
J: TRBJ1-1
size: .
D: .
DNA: TGTGCCAGCACGCTAGAACAGGGATCTGAAGCTTTCTTT
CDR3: CASTLEQGSEAFF

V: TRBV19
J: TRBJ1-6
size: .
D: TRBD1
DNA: TGTGCCAGTAGTCGCGGGACAGACAATTCACCCCTCCACTTT
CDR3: CASSRGTDNSPLHF

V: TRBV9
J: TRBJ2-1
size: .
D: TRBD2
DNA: TGTGCCAGCAGCGTAGGGACTAGCTTTCGAGAGCAGTTCTTC
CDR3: CASSVGTSFREQFF

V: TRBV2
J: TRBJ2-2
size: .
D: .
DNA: TGTGCCAGCAGGATAGCGGCGATCGGGGAGCTGTTTTTT
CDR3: CASRIAAIGELFF

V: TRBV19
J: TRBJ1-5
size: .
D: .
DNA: TGTGCCAGTAACGTGGAGGGTCAGCCCCAGCATTTT
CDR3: CASNVEGQPQHF

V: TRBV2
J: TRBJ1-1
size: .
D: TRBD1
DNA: TGTGCCAGCAGCGCTAAACAGGGGCCGCCTAAAGCTTTCTTT
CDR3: CASSAKQGPPKAFF

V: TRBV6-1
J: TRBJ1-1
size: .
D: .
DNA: TGTGCCAGCAGGACGGACAGAACTGAAGCTTTCTTT
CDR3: CASRTDRTEAFF

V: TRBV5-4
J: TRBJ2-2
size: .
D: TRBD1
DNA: TGTGCCAGCAGCTCGACAGGGGATCCCGGGGAGCTGTTTTTT
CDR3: CASSSTGDPGELFF

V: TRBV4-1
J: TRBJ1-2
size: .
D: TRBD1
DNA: TGCGCCAGCAGCTTGAGAACAGGGGGCAGCGATGGCTACACCTTC
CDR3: CASSLRTGGSDGYTF

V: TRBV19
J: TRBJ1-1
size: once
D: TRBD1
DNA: TGTGCCAGTAGGCGGACAGGTCTCACTGAAGCTTTCTTT
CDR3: CASRRTGLTEAFF

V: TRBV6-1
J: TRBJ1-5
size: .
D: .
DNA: TGTGCCAGCAGATACCGGGTTCAGCAAAATCAGCCCCAGCATTTT
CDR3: CASRYRVQQNQPQHF

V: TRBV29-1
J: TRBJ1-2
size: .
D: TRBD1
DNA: TGCAGCACCAGACAGGGGGGCTATGGCTACACCTTC
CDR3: CSTRQGGYGYTF

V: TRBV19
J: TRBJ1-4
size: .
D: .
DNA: TGTGCCAGTAGTAAGACAGGCGTCGGTGAAAAACTGTTTTTT
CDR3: CASSKTGVGEKLFF

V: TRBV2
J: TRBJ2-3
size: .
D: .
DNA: TGTGCCAGCAGAATCGGAGCCCCCACAGATACGCAGTATTTT
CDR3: CASRIGAPTDTQYF

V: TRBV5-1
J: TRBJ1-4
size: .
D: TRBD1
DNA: TGCGCCAGCAGCCCCAGGGGGCGGAGGAATGAAAAACTGTTTTTT
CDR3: CASSPRGRRNEKLFF

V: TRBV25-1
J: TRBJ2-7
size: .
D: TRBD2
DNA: TGTGCCAGCAGTGTAAGCGGGGGGCGCAGCAGCGAGCAGTACTTC
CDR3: CASSVSGGRSSEQYF

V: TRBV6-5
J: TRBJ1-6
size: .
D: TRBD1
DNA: TGTGCCAGCAGTTACTCGACAGGGGAATCACCCCTCCACTTT
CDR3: CASSYSTGESPLHF

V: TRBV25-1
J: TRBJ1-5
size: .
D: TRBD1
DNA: TGTGCCTGCACCCTCGGACAGGGGTTTCAGCCCCAGCATTTT
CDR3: CACTLGQGFQPQHF

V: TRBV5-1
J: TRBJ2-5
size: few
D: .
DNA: TGCGCCAGCAGCTTTTCAGGGGAAGAGACCCAGTACTTC
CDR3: CASSFSGEETQYF

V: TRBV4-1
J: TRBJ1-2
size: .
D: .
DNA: TGCGCCAGCAGCCAAGTCCCGGGGGTAGGACTCTTC
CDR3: CASSQVPGVGLF

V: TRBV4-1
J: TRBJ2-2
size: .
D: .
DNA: TGCGCCAGCAGCCAAGCCAAGACCCGGGTCCAAACCGGGGAGCTGTTTTTT
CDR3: CASSQAKTRVQTGELFF

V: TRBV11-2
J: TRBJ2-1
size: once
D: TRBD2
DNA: TGTGCCAGCAGCCCGGGGGGGGAGCAGTTCTTC
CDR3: CASSPGGEQFF

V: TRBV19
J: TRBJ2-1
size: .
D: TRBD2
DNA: TGTGCCAGTACCCGAGGGACTAGCGGCGACAATGAGCAGTTCTTC
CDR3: CASTRGTSGDNEQFF

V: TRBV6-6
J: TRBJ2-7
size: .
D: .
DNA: TGTGCCAGCAGCTCCCACGCAGGGGTGGGCGAGCAGTACTTC
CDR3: CASSSHAGVGEQYF

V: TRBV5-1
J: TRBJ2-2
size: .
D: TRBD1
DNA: TGCGCCAGCAGCTTGGTAGGGGGACAGTTTCCCGGGGAGCTGTTTTTT
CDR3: CASSLVGGQFPGELFF

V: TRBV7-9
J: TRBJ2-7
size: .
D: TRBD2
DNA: TGTGCCAGCAGCCCAACGGGGGGAACCTCCTACGAGCAGTACTTC
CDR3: CASSPTGGTSYEQYF

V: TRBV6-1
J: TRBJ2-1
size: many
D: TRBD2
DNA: TGTGCCAGCAACGCGGGAGCGGACCAAGGGAATGAGCAGTTCTTC
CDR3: CASNAGADQGNEQFF

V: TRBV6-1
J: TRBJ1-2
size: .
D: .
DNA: TGTGCCAGCAGTGGGGCTCCGGGAAACTATGGCTACACCTTC
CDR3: CASSGAPGNYGYTF

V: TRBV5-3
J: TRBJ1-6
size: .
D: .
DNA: TGTGCCAGAAGCCTAACTTACAGGAGGGATTCACCCCTCCACTTT
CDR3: CARSLTYRRDSPLHF

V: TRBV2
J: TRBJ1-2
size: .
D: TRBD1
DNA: TGTGCCAGCAGCCTCGGACAGGGTGACTATGGCTACACCTTC
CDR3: CASSLGQGDYGYTF

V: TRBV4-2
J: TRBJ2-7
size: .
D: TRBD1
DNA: TGTGCCAGCAGCCAGGTGAGGGACAGGTTGAACGAGCAGTACTTC
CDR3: CASSQVRDRLNEQYF

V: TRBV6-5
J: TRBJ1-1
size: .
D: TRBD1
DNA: TGTGCCAGCAGTAAACAGGGGTACACTGAAGCTTTCTTT
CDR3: CASSKQGYTEAFF

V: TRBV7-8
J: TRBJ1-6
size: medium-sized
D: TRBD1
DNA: TGTGCCAGCAGCGGGGGACAGAATAATTCACCCCTCCACTTT
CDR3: CASSGGQNNSPLHF

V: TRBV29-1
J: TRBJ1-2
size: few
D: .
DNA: TGCAGCGTTGAACTCAGGGACTATGGCTACACCTTC
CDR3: CSVELRDYGYTF

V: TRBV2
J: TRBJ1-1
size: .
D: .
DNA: TGTGCCAGCAGTGACCCTACAGGTGTTGATGAAGTTTTCTTT
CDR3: CASSDPTGVDEVFF

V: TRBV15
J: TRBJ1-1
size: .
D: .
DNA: TGTGCCACCAGCAGAGCCCGGGGTTTTGCGTTCACTGAAGCTTTCTTT
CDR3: CATSRARGFAFTEAFF

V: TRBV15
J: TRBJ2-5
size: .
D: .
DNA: TGTGCCACCAGCGGCTCCGGGACTTCTGGGGGAGAGACCCAGTACTTC
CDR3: CATSGSGTSGGETQYF

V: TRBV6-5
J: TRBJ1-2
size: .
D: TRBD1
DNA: TGTGCCAACCCTAGACAGGGTAAGTATGGCTACACCTTC
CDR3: CANPRQGKYGYTF

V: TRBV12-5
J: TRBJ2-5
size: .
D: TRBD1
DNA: TGTGCTAGTGGAACCGACAGGGGGGAAGAGACCCAGTACTTC
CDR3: CASGTDRGEETQYF

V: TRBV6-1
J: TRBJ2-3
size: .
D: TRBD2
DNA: TGTGCCACCACAACTAGCGGGGGGCCAGATACGCAGTATTTT
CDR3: CATTTSGGPDTQYF

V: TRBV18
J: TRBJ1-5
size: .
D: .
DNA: TGTGCCAGCTCACCGGAGAGTGAACAGCCCCAGCATTTT
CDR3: CASSPESEQPQHF

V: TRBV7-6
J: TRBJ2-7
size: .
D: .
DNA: TGTGCCAGCAGCTTACTGCAGTCGGGCGAGCAGTACTTC
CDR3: CASSLLQSGEQYF

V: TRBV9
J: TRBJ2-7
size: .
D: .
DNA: TGTGCCAGCAGCGTAGCTACAGGCCTGTCCTACGAGCAGTACTTC
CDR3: CASSVATGLSYEQYF

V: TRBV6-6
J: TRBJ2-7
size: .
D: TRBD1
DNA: TGTGCCAGCGGGATCGGGACAGGGGGGCTCGAGCAGTACTTC
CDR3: CASGIGTGGLEQYF

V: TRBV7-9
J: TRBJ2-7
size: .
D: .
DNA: TGTGCCAGCAGCTCAACACCGGGGGGACAGGTCTTCTCCTACGAGCAGTACTTC
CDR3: CASSSTPGGQVFSYEQYF

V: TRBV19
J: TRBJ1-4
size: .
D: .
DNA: TGTGCCAGTAGTCACACAGGCTTTAATGAAAAACTGTTTTTT
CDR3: CASSHTGFNEKLFF

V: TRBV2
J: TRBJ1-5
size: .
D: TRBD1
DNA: TGTGCCAGCAGCTTAGGTAAGGGACAGGGGGCTCAGCCCCAGCATTTT
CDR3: CASSLGKGQGAQPQHF